This is a list of T cell receptor beta chains from one sample in a study of human versus mouse CDR3 diversity and MHC coevolution. Here immunoSEQ multiplex PCR was the method, and the copy in TCRdb shows in-frame clones only, minus some. This sample has fewer than 100,000 clones, with just under 95% found just once. Sequenced sample: naive CD4+ T cells from blood. The receptors were sampled from a person between 30 and 69 years old in good health. The CDR3 runs from the conserved cysteine through the conserved F or W. Each record gives: J gene, clone size, D gene, V gene, CDR3 protein, CDR3 DNA. D genes are given only for firm matches. Expanded clones are given a class, and other clones once, few, many or no size at all.

>TRBJ2-3|-|TRBD1|TRBV6-5
CASTRTGDTDTQYF
TGTGCCAGCACCCGGACAGGGGACACAGATACGCAGTATTTT
>TRBJ2-7|-|TRBD2|TRBV6-5
CAGSRHGRADEQYF
TGTGCCGGCAGTAGACACGGGAGGGCCGACGAGCAGTACTTC
>TRBJ2-3|-|-|TRBV30
CAWSRVDTQYF
TGTGCCTGGAGCAGGGTAGATACGCAGTATTTT
>TRBJ2-7|-|TRBD1|TRBV25-1
CASSVPGQGTYEQYF
TGTGCCAGCAGTGTCCCGGGACAGGGGACTTACGAGCAGTACTTC
>TRBJ2-1|once|-|TRBV7-9
CASPTRNEQFF
TGTGCCAGCCCCACTAGGAATGAGCAGTTCTTC
>TRBJ2-1|-|-|TRBV2
CASSIKPPSSYNEQFF
TGTGCCAGCAGTATCAAACCCCCGAGCTCCTACAATGAGCAGTTCTTC
>TRBJ1-5|-|-|TRBV18
CASSPPGSRGNQPQHF
TGTGCCAGCTCACCACCGGGCAGTCGAGGCAATCAGCCCCAGCATTTT
>TRBJ2-3|-|TRBD2|TRBV19
CASSATSAGPYTQYF
TGTGCCAGTAGTGCCACTAGCGCCGGTCCGTATACGCAGTATTTT
>TRBJ1-5|once|TRBD1|TRBV18
CASSPQRTGVKSNQPQHF
TGTGCCAGCTCACCACAAAGGACAGGGGTGAAGAGCAATCAGCCCCAGCATTTT
>TRBJ1-1|-|-|TRBV7-8
CASSALGWGVNTEAFF
TGTGCCAGCAGCGCCCTCGGATGGGGGGTGAACACTGAAGCTTTCTTT
>TRBJ1-1|-|-|TRBV29-1
CSVADTEAFF
TGCAGCGTTGCCGACACTGAAGCTTTCTTT
>TRBJ1-1|-|-|TRBV19
CASSKAQLNTEAFF
TGTGCCAGTAGTAAGGCACAGTTAAACACTGAAGCTTTCTTT
>TRBJ2-1|-|TRBD1|TRBV9
CASSSTGTGDNNEQFF
TGTGCCAGCAGCAGTACCGGGACAGGGGATAACAATGAGCAGTTCTTC
>TRBJ2-7|-|-|TRBV7-2
CASSLRNVREQYF
TGTGCCAGCAGCTTACGTAACGTGAGGGAGCAGTACTTC
>TRBJ2-7|-|TRBD2|TRBV7-9
CASSLVQRGYEQYF
TGTGCCAGCAGCTTAGTCCAGCGGGGGTACGAGCAGTACTTC
>TRBJ1-2|few|-|TRBV7-9
CASSPRRQGYTF
TGTGCCAGCAGCCCCCGGCGGCAGGGCTACACCTTC
>TRBJ2-3|-|-|TRBV7-3
CASTPGGSTDTQYF
TGTGCCAGCACCCCCGGGGGTAGTACAGATACGCAGTATTTT
>TRBJ2-7|once|TRBD1|TRBV7-2
CASSLAGTGNFYEQYF
TGTGCCAGCAGCTTAGCCGGGACAGGGAACTTCTACGAGCAGTACTTC
>TRBJ2-7|-|-|TRBV6-5
CASSYDRKSYEQYF
TGTGCCAGCAGTTACGACAGGAAAAGTTACGAGCAGTACTTC
>TRBJ1-1|-|-|TRBV19
CASSIPGPAEAFF
TGTGCCAGTAGTATACCGGGTCCCGCTGAAGCTTTCTTT
>TRBJ2-7|-|-|TRBV6-6
CASSKQGNEQYF
TGTGCCAGCAGTAAACAGGGAAACGAGCAGTACTTC
>TRBJ1-1|-|-|TRBV7-2
CASSSTGTEAFF
TGTGCCAGCAGCTCAACAGGTACTGAAGCTTTCTTT
>TRBJ1-2|-|-|TRBV2
CASRTEGAGSGYTF
TGTGCCAGCAGGACGGAGGGCGCAGGGTCAGGCTACACCTTC
>TRBJ2-1|-|-|TRBV7-9
CASSLVDFMGGKNEQFF
TGTGCCAGCAGCTTAGTCGATTTTATGGGGGGTAAGAATGAGCAGTTCTTC
>TRBJ1-5|-|TRBD1|TRBV19
CASRLDRGVGNQPQHF
TGTGCCAGTAGACTGGACAGGGGAGTAGGCAATCAGCCCCAGCATTTT
>TRBJ1-1|-|-|TRBV29-1
CSVVGGGRNTEAFF
TGCAGCGTTGTCGGGGGAGGAAGGAACACTGAAGCTTTCTTT
>TRBJ1-1|-|-|TRBV29-1
CSVAGNGNTEAFF
TGCAGCGTCGCCGGGAATGGGAACACTGAAGCTTTCTTT
>TRBJ2-7|-|TRBD1|TRBV11-2
CASSLDRGSYEQYF
TGTGCCAGCAGCTTGGACAGGGGATCCTACGAGCAGTACTTC
>TRBJ1-5|-|-|TRBV19
CASSSSGGNYQPQHF
TGTGCCAGTAGTTCTTCGGGGGGGAATTATCAGCCCCAGCATTTT
>TRBJ2-7|once|TRBD1|TRBV11-3
CASSQGGQGDEQYF
TGTGCCAGCAGCCAGGGGGGACAGGGGGACGAGCAGTACTTC
>TRBJ2-6|once|-|TRBV9
CASSPEARSSGANVLTF
TGTGCCAGCAGCCCAGAGGCCAGAAGCTCTGGGGCCAACGTCCTGACTTTC